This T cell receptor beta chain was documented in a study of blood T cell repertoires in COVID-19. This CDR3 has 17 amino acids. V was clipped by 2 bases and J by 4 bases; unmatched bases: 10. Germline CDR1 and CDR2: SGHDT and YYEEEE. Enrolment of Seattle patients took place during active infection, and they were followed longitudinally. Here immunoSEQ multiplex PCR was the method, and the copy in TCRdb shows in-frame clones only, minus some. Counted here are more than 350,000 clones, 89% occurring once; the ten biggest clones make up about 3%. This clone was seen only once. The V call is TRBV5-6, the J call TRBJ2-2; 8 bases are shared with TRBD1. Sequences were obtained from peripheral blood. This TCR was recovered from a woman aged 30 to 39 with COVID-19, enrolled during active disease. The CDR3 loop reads CASSFVSGGVSTGELFF. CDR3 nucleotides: TGTGCCAGCAGCTTTGTTTCAGGGGGCGTCTCCACCGGGGAGCTGTTTTTT.